These 20 T cell receptor beta chains share one sample of origin, sequenced in a study of early T cells in non-severe SARS-CoV-2 infection. Via MiXCR, TCRdb re-called the 5' RACE reads, giving one row per CDR3 protein. Of 56,000 or so distinct CDR3 sequences in the sample, over 13% were seen once. The specimen comprised whole blood, sampled at baseline. These TCRs come from an adult who was a healthcare worker with PCR-confirmed SARS-CoV-2 infection or an uninfected control (not recorded which).

V usage is TRBV9 and J usage is TRBJ1-2; TRBD1 agrees at 7 bases. With V trimmed by 2 bases and J by 4 bases, 8 bases remained unmatched. This CDR3 spans 15 amino acids. Germline CDR1 and CDR2: SGDLS and YYNGEE. CDR3 bases: TGTGCCAGCAGCGTCCTACAGGGGCCGACCTATGGCTACACCTTC. Amino acids: CASSVLQGPTYGYTF.

In this sample, this clonotype turned up a few times. The chain couples TRBV10-3 to TRBJ1-1; D uncertain. The CDR3 length is 15 residues. V was clipped by 0 bases and J by 5 bases, with 13 bases between them. CDR1 and CDR2 from the germline V gene are ENHRY and SYGVKD. Here the CDR3 reads CAISESMAGRTEAFF. CDR3 sequence (DNA): TGTGCCATCAGTGAGTCGATGGCAGGTAGAACTGAAGCTTTCTTT.

The table lists this clonotype with a few counts. The chain has TRBV11-2 and TRBJ2-7; the D gene is possibly TRBD2 (6 bases). The V gene's germline CDR1 is SGHAT and CDR2 FQNNGV. V lost 2 bases to trimming and J lost 10 bases, with 12 bases between them. CDR3 length equals 12 residues. CDR3 sequence (DNA): TGTGCCAGCAGCTTATTCGGAGGGGCCCAGTACTTC. Residues: CASSLFGGAQYF.

This clonotype was observed at least ten times. This chain links TRBV7-9 with TRBJ2-1; no definite D call. Deletions cut 0 bases from V and 4 bases from J, with 10 bases between. Germline V gives CDR1 SEHNR, CDR2 FQNEAQ (reference sequence). The CDR3 length is 15 residues. The CDR3 protein is CASSLARTPYNEQFF. The CDR3 DNA reads as TGTGCCAGCAGCTTAGCCAGGACGCCTTACAATGAGCAGTTCTTC.

The CDR3 loop reads CASRDLWNSPLHF. CDR3 nucleotide sequence: TGTGCCAGTCGGGACCTCTGGAATTCACCCCTCCACTTT. This chain connects TRBV2 to TRBJ1-6, with TRBD1 as a possible D gene (5 bases). The V end lost 9 bases, the J end lost 7 bases, and 13 bases lay between the germline ends. This CDR3 spans 13 amino acids. The germline CDR1 and CDR2 sequences are SNHLY and FYNNEI.

This chain joins TRBV6-2 or TRBV6-3 and TRBJ1-4, with TRBD1 as a possible D gene (5 bases). Trimming took off 3 bases at V and 0 bases at J, with 14 bases between the two ends. This CDR3 has 17 residues. Per the germline V gene, CDR1 is MNHEY and CDR2 is SVGEGT. CDR3 sequence reads: CASSYGSGQTTNEKLFF. CDR3 DNA: TGTGCCAGCAGTTATGGGTCCGGACAAACAACTAATGAAAAACTGTTTTTT.

The table lists this clonotype with a few counts. J is TRBJ2-3 and V is TRBV7-3; D uncertain. CDR3 size: 14 residues. With 1 base removed from V and 2 bases from J, the gap between germline ends came to 7 bases. Per germline, CDR1 SGHTA and CDR2 FQGTGA. CDR3 sequence reads: CASSLIGVTDTQYF. CDR3 coding DNA: TGTGCCAGCAGCTTAATTGGAGTCACAGATACGCAGTATTTT.

This chain links TRBV20-1 with TRBJ2-1; TRBD2 agrees at 9 bases. Trimming at V came to 2 bases and at J to 1 base, leaving 12 bases not matched to a gene. Germline-derived CDR1 and CDR2 are DFQATT and SNEGSKA (reference sequence). The CDR3 contains 18 residues. CDR3 residues: CSARRHPASGMSYNEQFF. The CDR3 DNA is TGCAGTGCTAGACGACATCCAGCTAGCGGGATGTCCTACAATGAGCAGTTCTTC.

This clonotype came up a few times. The chain combines TRBV4-1 with TRBJ1-3; D uncertain. The CDR3 loop spans 16 amino acids. Germline CDR1 MGHRA, CDR2 YSYEKL. The V end was cut by 2 bases, the J end by 0 bases, with 11 bases between. This CDR3 reads CASSQTNLNSGNTIYF. Written as DNA, the CDR3 is TGCGCCAGCAGCCAAACCAACCTTAACTCTGGAAACACCATATATTTT.

The genes are TRBV6-5 and TRBJ1-5; TRBD1 matches at 8 bases. Germline CDR1 and CDR2: MNHEY and SVGAGI. The CDR3 consists of 16 residues. V shed 6 bases, J shed 3 bases, and the junction held 10 bases outside the gene matches. The CDR3 coding sequence is TGTGCCAGCAGATTATCCACAGGGGGATTCAATCAGCCCCAGCATTTT. Its protein is CASRLSTGGFNQPQHF.

This clonotype was seen a handful of times. The V gene is TRBV28, the J gene TRBJ1-1; D unclear. Looked up from germline, CDR1 is MDHEN and CDR2 is SYDVKM. Deletions cut 6 bases from V and 7 bases from J, with 9 bases between. The CDR3 totals 11 residues. CDR3 sequence: CASSPQFEAFF. CDR3 coding DNA: TGTGCCAGCAGCCCCCAGTTTGAAGCTTTCTTT.

The sample holds a few counts of this clonotype. The chain combines TRBV6-2 or TRBV6-3 with TRBJ2-1, with 10 positions matching TRBD2. The ends lost 6 bases at V and 8 bases at J; junction bases unmatched: 7. The CDR3 runs 14 residues. Germline loops: CDR1 MNHEY, CDR2 SVGEGT. DNA for the CDR3: TGTGCCAGCAGGCGTAGCGGGGGGTACGATGAGCAGTTCTTC. Its translation: CASRRSGGYDEQFF.

In this sample, this clonotype turned up many times. CDR3 sequence reads: CASSFTGTNNEQFF. CDR3 sequence (DNA): TGTGCCAGCAGTTTTACCGGGACTAACAATGAGCAGTTCTTC. V is TRBV12-3 or TRBV12-4 and J is TRBJ2-1, with 7 bases aligning to TRBD2. J was trimmed by 5 bases and V by 3 bases; bases with no gene match: 4. The length of the CDR3 is 14 residues.

The rearrangement links TRBV7-2 to TRBJ1-1; the D is unclear. Germline V gives CDR1 SGHTA, CDR2 FQGNSA. Deletions cut 1 base from V and 1 base from J, with 7 bases between. This CDR3 has 14 amino acids. The CDR3 nucleotides are TGTGCCAGCAGCTTAGACAGAAGGAACACTGAAGCTTTCTTT. Amino acid sequence: CASSLDRRNTEAFF.

The chain is built from TRBV4-1 and TRBJ2-5, with TRBD1 identical over 9 bases. This CDR3 has 15 residues. With V trimmed by 1 base and J by 5 bases, 5 bases remained unmatched. Per the germline V gene, CDR1 is MGHRA and CDR2 is YSYEKL. DNA of the CDR3: TGCGCCAGCAGCCAAGTGGAACAGGGGGCCGAGACCCAGTACTTC. This sequence encodes CASSQVEQGAETQYF.

The V call is TRBV10-2, the J call TRBJ1-6, with D uncertain. Trimming left V 8 bases short and J 5 bases short, with 10 bases between. The CDR3 loop spans 13 amino acids. Looked up from germline, CDR1 is WSHSY and CDR2 is SAAADI. CDR3 sequence (DNA): TGCGCCAGCCGTACAGAAAATAATTCACCCCTCCACTTT. Amino acid sequence: CASRTENNSPLHF.

There are a few counts of this clonotype. J is TRBJ1-6 and V is TRBV20-1; a possible D gene is TRBD1 (6 bases). The V gene's germline CDR1 is DFQATT and CDR2 SNEGSKA (reference sequence). Trimming took off 6 bases at V and 6 bases at J, with 21 bases between the two ends. This CDR3 is 16 amino acids long. Here the CDR3 reads CSATPDGQHSNSPLHF. As DNA, the CDR3 is TGCAGTGCAACACCCGACGGACAGCATTCTAATTCACCCCTCCACTTT.

This chain joins TRBV11-2 and TRBJ2-1, with 11 bases lining up with TRBD2. The CDR3 extends over 16 amino acids. J lost 3 bases, V lost 6 bases, and 7 bases had no gene match. Germline V lookup: CDR1 SGHAT, CDR2 FQNNGV. DNA of the CDR3: TGTGCCAGCAGAGCCCTAGCGGGGGGACTCTACAATGAGCAGTTCTTC. Translated: CASRALAGGLYNEQFF.

In its sample, this clonotype was seen a few times. V and J are TRBV9 and TRBJ2-7, with 8 bases matching TRBD2. J was trimmed by 6 bases and V by 2 bases; bases with no gene match: 13. This CDR3 is 16 amino acids long. Germline loops: CDR1 SGDLS, CDR2 YYNGEE. The CDR3 reads CASSVAPGTSAGEQYF. CDR3 bases: TGTGCCAGCAGCGTTGCTCCCGGGACTAGTGCTGGCGAGCAGTACTTC.

This clonotype was found a few times. The chain is built from TRBV6-2 or TRBV6-3 and TRBJ2-1; possible D gene TRBD2, 5 bases. This CDR3 has 15 residues. V lost 7 bases and J lost 8, with 21 bases in between. Germline lookup yields CDR1 MNHEY and CDR2 SVGEGT. The CDR3 spells CASIDVGKTHDEQFF. The CDR3, as DNA: TGTGCCAGCATCGATGTCGGGAAAACGCACGATGAGCAGTTCTTC.